This is a list of T cell receptor beta chains from one sample in a study of cytomegalovirus exposure and HLA in healthy donors. The assay was immunoSEQ multiplex PCR, and TCRdb's table has in-frame clones only and misses some. The data hold about 150,000 clones, with around 83% observed a single time. Sequenced input: PBMCs. These receptors were obtained from a woman younger than 35 in good health and CMV-seronegative. Both conserved end residues are part of each CDR3. Fields, in order: J gene, V gene, clone size, D gene, CDR3 protein, CDR3 DNA. The D gene is left open where the match is weak. Size tells how often a clone was seen (once, few, many) or the class of an expanded clone, and some rows leave it out.

J gene: TRBJ1-6
V gene: TRBV4-2
clone size: NA
D gene: TRBD1
CDR3 protein: CASSQEEGGPYNSPLHF
CDR3 DNA: TGTGCCAGCAGCCAAGAGGAAGGGGGCCCTTATAATTCACCCCTCCACTTT

J gene: TRBJ1-6
V gene: TRBV30
clone size: NA
D gene: NA
CDR3 protein: CAWSPLSGDNSPLHF
CDR3 DNA: TGTGCCTGGAGCCCCCTCTCAGGGGATAATTCACCCCTCCACTTT

J gene: TRBJ2-5
V gene: TRBV30
clone size: NA
D gene: NA
CDR3 protein: CAWSENTPETQYF
CDR3 DNA: TGTGCCTGGAGTGAGAATACTCCCGAGACCCAGTACTTC

J gene: TRBJ1-2
V gene: TRBV5-6
clone size: few
D gene: NA
CDR3 protein: CASSLADSNYGYTF
CDR3 DNA: TGTGCCAGCAGCTTGGCGGACAGTAACTATGGCTACACCTTC

J gene: TRBJ2-7
V gene: TRBV6-6
clone size: NA
D gene: TRBD1
CDR3 protein: CASSSHRGQAYEQYF
CDR3 DNA: TGTGCCAGCAGCTCCCACAGGGGGCAAGCCTACGAGCAGTACTTC

J gene: TRBJ1-2
V gene: TRBV7-2
clone size: NA
D gene: TRBD1
CDR3 protein: CASSLRTGGPVLYGYTF
CDR3 DNA: TGTGCCAGCAGCTTACGGACAGGGGGCCCCGTTTTGTATGGCTACACCTTC

J gene: TRBJ1-2
V gene: TRBV5-1
clone size: NA
D gene: TRBD1
CDR3 protein: CASSSGQGGYGYTF
CDR3 DNA: TGCGCCAGCAGCTCCGGACAGGGGGGCTATGGCTACACCTTC

J gene: TRBJ1-1
V gene: TRBV19
clone size: NA
D gene: NA
CDR3 protein: CASSTQGGRNTEAFF
CDR3 DNA: TGTGCCAGTAGTACCCAGGGAGGTAGGAACACTGAAGCTTTCTTT

J gene: TRBJ2-3
V gene: TRBV10-3
clone size: NA
D gene: TRBD1
CDR3 protein: CAISESEQDRGPDTQYF
CDR3 DNA: TGTGCCATCAGTGAGTCAGAGCAGGACAGGGGCCCAGATACGCAGTATTTT

J gene: TRBJ2-5
V gene: TRBV29-1
clone size: NA
D gene: NA
CDR3 protein: CSVVYVGGETQYF
CDR3 DNA: TGCAGCGTCGTTTACGTAGGCGGGGAGACCCAGTACTTC

J gene: TRBJ2-3
V gene: TRBV29-1
clone size: few
D gene: NA
CDR3 protein: CSVESRGTDTQYF
CDR3 DNA: TGCAGCGTCGAATCGAGGGGCACAGATACGCAGTATTTT

J gene: TRBJ1-3
V gene: TRBV7-9
clone size: NA
D gene: NA
CDR3 protein: CASRRGAGNTIYF
CDR3 DNA: TGTGCCAGCCGCAGGGGAGCTGGAAACACCATATATTTT

J gene: TRBJ2-1
V gene: TRBV7-9
clone size: NA
D gene: TRBD1
CDR3 protein: CASSPTAGQGPYNEQFF
CDR3 DNA: TGCGCCAGCAGCCCAACTGCCGGACAGGGACCCTACAATGAGCAGTTCTTC